Sequencing of this T cell receptor beta chain was carried out in a study of PD-1 blockade in classical Hodgkin lymphoma (dated by TCRdb to between 2020 and 2021). Study-level background: Nivolumab dosing was 3 mg/kg intravenously every 2 weeks, continuing until either disease progression or unacceptable toxicity. To define a peripheral blood immune signature of response to PD-1 blockade in classical Hodgkin lymphoma, the study combined TCR beta sequencing with CyTOF.

Results the study describes overall, beyond this receptor: Patients starting nivolumab less than 1 year after ASCT had lower diversity and were excluded from later analyses to avoid confounding by immune reconstitution. Trial patients achieving complete response had baseline diversity similar to newly diagnosed patients, whereas partial responders and progressors had significantly lower diversity. By C4D1, a significant rise was seen in CD4+ TCR diversity but not in CD8+ TCR diversity (p=0.0027 vs p=0.16), and the rise was most apparent among complete responders (p=0.02). The study was limited to a single clinical trial cohort, and causes of repertoire differences, possibly disease activity or prior therapy, remained undefined. Baseline TCR diversity was reported as lower in newly diagnosed patients than in healthy donors, and lower still in relapsed/refractory patients.

The Qiagen DNeasy kit was used to extract genomic DNA from unsorted PBMCs and from the negatively selected CD4+ and CD8+ fractions. TCR beta CDR3 regions were amplified by immunoSEQ multiplex PCR using primers annealing to V and J segments. A synthetic immune receptor repertoire was used to minimize amplification bias, and any remaining bias was removed computationally after sequencing. Turning to the authors' computational methods: Custom Python scripts were used to quantify repertoire diversity as the Shannon entropy index. Unsorted, CD4+ and CD8+ repertoires were examined separately, except in combined analyses, for which CD4+ and CD8+ sequences were merged in silico. Clonal expansion was defined as a frequency increase of at least 2-fold after treatment compared with C1D1, and clones undetected at baseline were assigned a pseudocount of 0.5. Clones with 0 or 1 copy at C1D1 were classified as singleton clones, and clones with 2 or more copies were classified as non-singleton clones. Clones expanded in unsorted samples were annotated as CD4+, CD8+ or unknown by matching protein sequences in sorted samples from the same patient. Wilcoxon tests on paired samples were used to test diversity changes from C1D1 to C4D1. This immuneACCESS table, as held by TCRdb, lists in-frame sequences with V and J called but not all clones. Of the missing ones, under half trace to an unresolved V gene in checked studies; the others have no known cause. The DNA was the basis for D and trimming; V, J and clone size are from that table. The sample data list 35,000 to 50,000 clones, and roughly 65% of these were observed just once. The ten largest clones add up to over 3% of the sample.

With respect to this clone: Which antigen it targets is not known. No clone much larger than this one lies a single base away; base qualities are absent.

CDR3 length: 13 amino acids, cysteine to phenylalanine. Only CDR3 DNA remains: 39 bases, in frame from the first base. Via the germline V gene, CDR1 is MNHEY and CDR2 SVGAGI. Trimmed from V: 4 bases; trimmed from J: 4 bases; junction bases lacking a gene match: 2. The intended sense of this specimen's time point label: cycle 4 day 1 (C4D1), after around six weeks of nivolumab. All trial patients had relapsed after autologous stem cell transplantation, with cohorts A, B and C differing in prior brentuximab vedotin exposure. The trial cohort included 55 to 65 patients with relapsed/refractory classical Hodgkin lymphoma, and each patient had a best overall response of complete response, partial response or progressive disease. Single-agent nivolumab was administered to trial patients in the multi-cohort phase II CheckMate 205 trial. An independent review committee assessed best overall response by applying the 2007 International Working Group response criteria. Trial PBMCs were collected just before the start of nivolumab (C1D1) and during therapy at cycle 2 day 1 and cycle 4 day 1. Peripheral blood was collected in 8 mL Vacutainer Cell Preparation Tubes, from which PBMCs were isolated by centrifugation and then cryopreserved.

The chain uses TRBV6-5 and TRBJ1-2, and 8 junction bases match TRBD1. This specimen was peripheral blood mononuclear cells (PBMCs), taken before the fourth cycle of nivolumab. This TCR derives from a human donor with classical Hodgkin lymphoma. The base sequence is TGTGCCAGCAGTTTACAGGGGGGCTATGGCTACACCTTC. Translated, this is CASSLQGGYGYTF.